The 32 T cell receptor beta chains below all came from one sample that was sequenced in a study of prognosis after radiotherapy for stage I lung cancer. By two-round multiplex PCR, the TCR beta CDR3 was amplified from genomic DNA. The first PCR round targeted every TRBV and TRBJ gene with specific primers. MiXCR was run by TCRdb on the multiplex PCR reads, yielding one entry per CDR3 protein. The repertoire holds roughly 38,000 distinct CDR3 sequences, with roughly a quarter as singletons. This sample comprised PBMCs, obtained before or after stereotactic body radiation therapy (not recorded which). Source of these receptors: a donor of 50 years or more with non-small cell lung cancer.

This clonotype was observed many times. Germline is not matched at one junction end, which may reflect a read error. The gene calls are TRBV20-1 and TRBJ1-5, with D maybe TRBD1 (5 bases). Per germline, CDR1 DFQATT and CDR2 SNEGSKA (reference sequence). The CDR3 sequence is 18 residues long. The CDR3 bases are TGCAGTGCTGGAGATGGGGCCATCTTACGGCATAGCAATCAGCCCCAGCATTTT. Translating gives CSAGDGAILRHSNQPQHF.

This clonotype was observed a handful of times. The chain links TRBV3-1 to TRBJ2-2; 8 positions agree with TRBD1. There are 18 residues in the CDR3. Germline V gives CDR1 LGHDT, CDR2 YNNKEL (reference sequence). The ends lost 1 base at V and 0 bases at J; junction bases unmatched: 7. The chain's CDR3 is CASSQVGAGQANTGELFF. The CDR3 bases are TGTGCCAGCAGCCAAGTGGGGGCGGGACAGGCGAACACCGGGGAGCTGTTTTTT.

There are many counts of this clonotype. This chain joins TRBV5-5 and TRBJ1-3, with D possibly being TRBD1 (5 bases). The CDR3 is 15 residues long. Trimming cost V 4 bases and J 0 bases, with 11 bases left between them. Germline V CDR1 and CDR2: SGHKS, YYEKEE (reference sequence). The CDR3 spells CASSPVGGSGNTIYF. The CDR3 DNA sequence: TGTGCCAGCAGCCCGGTTGGGGGCTCTGGAAACACCATATATTTT.

This clonotype has at least ten counts. The V and J genes are TRBV6-2 or TRBV6-3 and TRBJ2-5; 11 bases align to TRBD1. Germline loops: CDR1 MNHEY, CDR2 SVGEGT. The CDR3 has 18 residues. Trimming removed 0 bases from V and 4 bases from J; junction bases left unmatched: 10. The CDR3 region is CASSYSLGTGGVRETQYF. The CDR3 DNA reads as TGTGCCAGCAGTTACTCCCTGGGGACAGGGGGGGTCAGAGAGACCCAGTACTTC.

This clonotype was seen repeatedly, ten times or more. The rearrangement links TRBV5-4 to TRBJ2-5; D is possibly TRBD2 (5 bases). With 0 bases removed from V and 5 bases from J, the gap between germline ends came to 11 bases. Germline CDR1 is SGHNT and CDR2 is YYREEE (reference sequence). This CDR3 has 14 amino acids. Here the CDR3 reads CASSLGAGVETQYF. CDR3 DNA: TGTGCCAGCAGCTTGGGAGCCGGGGTTGAGACCCAGTACTTC.

A note on this clonotype: A much larger clone lies one base from this, so it may be a read error. This chain connects TRBV6-1 to TRBJ1-1; possibly TRBD1 for D (6 bases). The CDR3 is 14 amino acids. In germline, CDR1 is MNHNS, CDR2 SASEGT. This CDR3 reads CASSEYRANTESFF. Here the CDR3 DNA reads TGTGCCAGCAGTGAGTACAGGGCGAACACTGAATCTTTCTTT.

In this sample, this clonotype turned up many times. This sequence joins TRBV4-1 and TRBJ2-3; TRBD2 matches 8 bases. From germline, CDR1 is MGHRA and CDR2 YSYEKL. J was trimmed by 6 bases and V by 0 bases; bases with no gene match: 14. The length of the CDR3 is 18 residues. CDR3 protein: CASSQDWTGGAGDDTQYF. The CDR3 DNA reads TGCGCCAGCAGCCAAGACTGGACGGGGGGAGCGGGAGACGATACGCAGTATTTT.

This clonotype was counted at least ten times. V usage is TRBV20-1 and J usage is TRBJ1-2; 10 nucleotides line up with TRBD1. The CDR3 contains 14 residues. Per the germline V gene, CDR1 is DFQATT and CDR2 is SNEGSKA (reference sequence). Trimming removed 3 bases from V and 5 bases from J; junction bases left unmatched: 6. The CDR3 sequence is CSASRQGAWYGYTF. CDR3 bases: TGCAGTGCTAGTAGACAGGGGGCCTGGTATGGCTACACCTTC.

At least ten counts were recorded for this clonotype. This rearrangement joins TRBV7-2 to TRBJ1-6; D remains unclear. The CDR3 length is 14 residues. Germline V gene sequence: CDR1 SGHTA, CDR2 FQGNSA. Trimming pared 4 bases from V and 7 bases from J, leaving 11 bases between. The chain's CDR3 is CASSSPLANSPLHF. CDR3 nucleotide sequence: TGTGCCAGCAGCTCCCCGCTAGCAAATTCACCCCTCCACTTT. The full variable domain, its missing parts supplied by reference TRBV7-2 and TRBJ1-6, is GAGVSQSPSNKVTEKGKDVELRCDPISGHTALYWYRQSLGQGLEFLIYFQGNSAPDKSGLPSDRFSAERTGGSVSTLTIQRTQQEDSAVYLCASSSPLANSPLHFGNGTRLTVT.

This clonotype came up many times. The chain has TRBV2 and TRBJ1-2, with a weak D call TRBD1 (5 bases). The CDR3 consists of 15 residues. Germline CDR1 SNHLY, CDR2 FYNNEI. V gave up 1 base and J gave up 0 bases, with 9 bases separating them. CDR3 sequence: CASSEGQRSNYGYTF. CDR3 DNA: TGTGCCAGCAGTGAAGGACAGCGATCTAACTATGGCTACACCTTC.

This clonotype showed up many times. The chain has TRBV5-1 and TRBJ1-1, with D possibly matching TRBD1 (5 bases). Trimming left V 6 bases short and J 1 base short, with 19 bases between. CDR3 length equals 16 residues. CDR1 SGHRS and CDR2 YFSETQ come from the germline V gene. The chain's CDR3 is CASNSGTTSGNTEAFF. The CDR3, as DNA: TGCGCCAGCAATAGCGGGACCACCTCGGGGAACACTGAAGCTTTCTTT.

Of note for this clonotype: This may be a read error: a much more frequent sequence differs by one nucleotide. The chain carries TRBV27 and TRBJ2-5, with D possibly being TRBD2 (6 bases). This CDR3 is built from 16 residues. Germline loops: CDR1 MNHEY, CDR2 SMNVEV (reference sequence). The V end lost 6 bases, the J end lost 3 bases, and 20 bases lay between the germline ends. Written as DNA, the CDR3 is TGTGCCAGCAGCCCTAGAGCGGGCGGACTTGAAGAGACCCAGTACTTC. Protein: CASSPRAGGLEETQYF.

Many counts were recorded for this clonotype. The V call is TRBV6-2 or TRBV6-3, the J call TRBJ2-1; a weak D match, TRBD2 (8 bases). Germline CDR1 is MNHEY and CDR2 is SVGEGT. The CDR3 sequence is 17 residues long. V lost 2 bases and J 8 bases, leaving 22 bases between the germline ends. CDR3 nucleotides: TGTGCCAGCAGTTACCCCCTAGGGGGCGGGGGGAAGGATGAGCAGTTCTTC. The encoded protein is CASSYPLGGGGKDEQFF.

The table lists this clonotype with many counts. The chain is built from TRBV5-1 and TRBJ1-4; D is uncertain. The CDR3 spans 11 residues. Trimming took off 1 base at V and 10 bases at J, with 5 bases between the two ends. Germline loops: CDR1 SGHRS, CDR2 YFSETQ. In nucleotides, the CDR3 is TGCGCCAGCAGCTTGACGGGAAAACTGTTTTTT. This encodes CASSLTGKLFF.

The sample holds many counts of this clonotype. J is TRBJ2-5 and V is TRBV6-2 or TRBV6-3; 9 bases are a match to TRBD2. The CDR3 spans 15 residues. In germline, CDR1 is MNHEY, CDR2 SVGEGT. The J segment lost 5 bases and the V segment lost 7 bases, leaving 11 bases of the junction unmatched. Here the CDR3 DNA reads TGTGCCAGCAAGGAGGCGGGGGGGCCCCGGGAGACCCAGTACTTC. Its translation: CASKEAGGPRETQYF.

This clonotype was picked up many times. The rearrangement links TRBV19 to TRBJ2-1; 8 bases are a match to TRBD2. Per germline, CDR1 LNHDA and CDR2 SQIVND (reference sequence). With V trimmed by 4 bases and J by 4 bases, 6 bases remained unmatched. The CDR3 has 15 amino acids. In nucleotides, the CDR3 is TGTGCCAGTAGTACTCCGGGACTAGATTACAATGAGCAGTTCTTC. Translation gives CASSTPGLDYNEQFF.

As for this clonotype: Possible read error: a much larger clone is one base away. The chain employs TRBV5-1 and TRBJ2-5; D may be TRBD1 (6 bases). Germline CDR1 SGHRS, CDR2 YFSETQ. This CDR3 has 18 amino acids. The CDR3 DNA reads TGCGCCAGCAGCTTGTTGCTTCGCGGAAGGGGGTCGTGGGAGACCAAGTACTTC. It specifies CASSLLLRGRGSWETKYF. The full variable domain, its missing parts supplied by reference TRBV5-1 and TRBJ2-5, is KAGVTQTPRYLIKTRGQQVTLSCSPISGHRSVSWYQQTPGQGLQFLFEYFSETQRNKGNFPGRFSGRQFSNSRSEMNVSTLELGDSALYLCASSLLLRGRGSWETKYFGPGTRLLVL.

About this clonotype: This sequence is one base from a far larger clone and is likely a read error. The chain combines TRBV6-5 with TRBJ1-1; TRBD1 matches at 7 bases. J lost 0 bases, V lost 5 bases, and 6 bases had no gene match. Germline-derived CDR1 and CDR2 are MNHEY and SVGAGI. The CDR3 extends over 15 amino acids. In nucleotides, the CDR3 is TGTGCCAGCAGTCAGCCGACAGGGATGAACACTGAAGCTTTCTTT. It yields the protein CASSQPTGMNTEAFF.

As to this clonotype: Since the CDR3 does not end with the conserved phenylalanine or tryptophan, this likely comes from a read error. The chain links TRBV20-1 to TRBJ1-2, with TRBD1 matching over 12 bases. CDR1 is DFQATT, CDR2 SNEGSKA, per germline (reference sequence). This CDR3 is built from 14 residues. In nucleotides, the CDR3 is TGCAGTGCCAGATCCGGGACAGGGGGCTATGGTTACACCATC. Protein: CSARSGTGGYGYTI.

This clonotype was recorded many times. V usage is TRBV9 and J usage is TRBJ2-1, with 13 bases lining up with TRBD2. Trimming took 0 bases from V and 8 from J; bases not matched to a gene: 5. Germline CDR1 reads SGDLS; CDR2 reads YYNGEE. The CDR3 extends over 16 amino acids. The CDR3 nucleotides read TGTGCCAGCAGCGTAGATACTAGCGGGAGGGCCGATGAGCAGTTCTTC. It codes for CASSVDTSGRADEQFF.

This clonotype was seen repeatedly, ten times or more. The genes are TRBV11-3 and TRBJ2-1; 16 bases line up with TRBD2. The ends lost 5 bases at V and 8 bases at J; junction bases unmatched: 3. The CDR3 contains 15 residues. Germline V lookup: CDR1 SGHNT, CDR2 YENEEA. The CDR3 region has the DNA TGTGCCAGCAGCCCGGGGACTAGCGGGGGGGATGAGCAGTTCTTC. This encodes CASSPGTSGGDEQFF. Based on the CDR3 plus reference TRBV11-3 and TRBJ2-1, the full variable domain is EAGVVQSPRYKIIEKKQPVAFWCNPISGHNTLYWYLQNLGQGPELLIRYENEEAVDDSQLPKDRFSAERLKGVDSTLKIQPAELGDSAVYLCASSPGTSGGDEQFFGPGTRLTVL.

In regard to this clonotype: At one end the junction does not follow the germline gene, possibly because of a read error. V and J are TRBV7-9 and TRBJ2-7; D is possibly TRBD1 or TRBD2 (6 bases each). This CDR3 spans 14 amino acids. Germline V lookup: CDR1 SEHNR, CDR2 FQNEAQ (reference sequence). Here the CDR3 DNA reads TGCGCCAGCAGCCCACGACAGGACTACTACGAGCAGTACTTC. Protein sequence: CASSPRQDYYEQYF. Variable domain in full (rest from reference TRBV7-9 and TRBJ2-7): DTGVSQNPRHKITKRGQNVTFRCDPISEHNRLYWYRQTLGQGPEFLTYFQNEAQLEKSRLLSDRFSAERPKGSFSTLEIQRTEQGDSAMYLCASSPRQDYYEQYFGPGTRLTVT.

This clonotype was recorded many times. This chain uses TRBV19 with TRBJ1-5; 11 nucleotides line up with TRBD1. In germline, CDR1 is LNHDA, CDR2 SQIVND (reference sequence). The CDR3 has 14 residues. Trimming took 6 bases from V and 7 from J; bases not matched to a gene: 5. The CDR3 DNA reads as TGTGCCAGTAGGGTAGGGACAGGGGGACAGCCCCAGCATTTT. This translates into CASRVGTGGQPQHF.

This clonotype came up many times. The V call is TRBV28, the J call TRBJ1-1; D remains ambiguous. Looked up from germline, CDR1 is MDHEN and CDR2 is SYDVKM. This CDR3 spans 12 amino acids. With 7 bases removed from V and 1 base from J, the gap between germline ends came to 7 bases. CDR3 protein: CASKHGNTEAFF. CDR3 coding DNA: TGTGCCAGCAAACACGGGAACACTGAAGCTTTCTTT.

Remarks on this clonotype: Since a much larger clone is just one base distant, this may be a read error. This chain links TRBV6-1 with TRBJ1-2; TRBD1 is a possible D gene (5 bases). CDR3 size: 17 residues. In germline, CDR1 is MNHNS, CDR2 SASEGT. The CDR3, as DNA: TGTGCCGGCAGCCAAGGGGATTCCGGCCCGATGGTCTATGGCTACACCTTC. This gives the protein CAGSQGDSGPMVYGYTF.

In regard to this clonotype: The junction differs from germline at one of its ends, possibly a read error. The V gene is TRBV19, the J gene TRBJ2-2, with TRBD2 identical over 11 bases. There are 18 residues in the CDR3. Germline CDR1 and CDR2: LNHDA and SQIVND (reference sequence). The DNA of the CDR3 is TGTGCCAGTAGTCCCAATAGCGGGGGGGCTAGTCCCACCTGGGAGCTGTTTTTT. Translated: CASSPNSGGASPTWELFF.

This clonotype was detected many times. J is TRBJ2-7 and V is TRBV2, with D perhaps matching TRBD1 or TRBD2 (5 bases each). Germline CDR1 SNHLY, CDR2 FYNNEI. V shed 8 bases and J shed 12 bases, with 29 bases lying between them. There are 15 residues in the CDR3. DNA for the CDR3: TGTGCCAGCGCCCAAGGGTCGGCAGGGTACCCGGGATTGTACTTC. It yields the protein CASAQGSAGYPGLYF.

With regard to this clonotype: One base away lies a much larger clone, so this may be a sequencing read error. The gene calls are TRBV7-9 and TRBJ1-1; D call uncertain. The CDR3 sequence is 13 residues long. Germline CDR1 and CDR2: SEHNR and FQNEAQ (reference sequence). In nucleotides, the CDR3 is TGTACCAGCAGCTTAGGCCTAACTACTGAAGCTTTCTTT. It encodes CTSSLGLTTEAFF.

This clonotype is medium-sized (0.01 to 0.1%) by share. The chain combines TRBV2 with TRBJ2-1; TRBD2 matches 9 bases. The trim removed 4 bases at V and 7 bases at J, leaving 8 bases unmatched. This CDR3 comprises 15 residues. Germline values: CDR1 SNHLY, CDR2 FYNNEI. The CDR3 loop is CASSGGGGATNEQFF. In DNA form, the CDR3 reads TGTGCCAGCAGTGGGGGCGGGGGGGCCACGAATGAGCAGTTCTTC.

This clonotype was seen at least ten times. The gene calls are TRBV3-1 and TRBJ1-4; the D gene is possibly TRBD1 (5 bases). The V gene lost 5 bases and the J gene lost 7 bases, with 17 bases spanning the gap. Germline lookup yields CDR1 LGHDT and CDR2 YNNKEL (reference sequence). CDR3 length: 15 residues. Here the CDR3 reads CASSVTGGRGEKLFF. CDR3 in DNA: TGTGCCAGCAGCGTCACCGGGGGGAGGGGTGAAAAACTGTTTTTT.

This clonotype appeared once. Its ends do not fully match the called genes, so a read error is possible. The V and J genes are TRBV2 and TRBJ1-2; 9 positions agree with TRBD1. The CDR3 is 14 residues long. From germline, CDR1 is SNHLY and CDR2 FYNNEI. CDR3 in amino acids: CARSDKGTGIGYTF. The CDR3 nucleotides read TGTGCCAGGAGTGATAAGGGGACAGGGATCGGCTACACCTTC.

A few counts support this clonotype. With a much larger clone just one base away, this may be a read error. The rearrangement links TRBV27 to TRBJ2-5; 11 bases fit TRBD2. Germline V gene data show CDR1 as MNHEY and CDR2 as SMNVEV (reference sequence). V shed 8 bases, J shed 5 bases, and the junction held 7 bases outside the gene matches. The CDR3 is made up of 14 amino acids. CDR3 loop: CASPLPSGGETQYF. CDR3 sequence (DNA): TGTGCCAGCCCCCTCCCTAGCGGGGGGGAGACCCAGTACTTC.